These 8 T cell receptor beta chains originate from one sample sequenced in a study of shared clonotypes between healthy human individuals. Assay used: immunoSEQ multiplex PCR; TCRdb lists only in-frame clones, some missing. The sample records a few hundred thousand clones, around 97% being singletons. The sequenced material came from naive CD4+ T cells sorted from blood. The subset was: CD45RA+ positively selected. The source is a woman under 40 in good health.

A remark on this clone: Other DNA sequences from this sample encode an identical CDR3 as well. CDR3 in amino acids: CASSYSGTQETQYF. The CDR3 DNA sequence: TGTGCCAGCAGTTACTCCGGCACGCAAGAGACCCAGTACTTC. The chain carries TRBV6-5 and TRBJ2-5; no clear D. Deletions cut 0 bases from V and 2 bases from J, with 7 bases between. Germline values: CDR1 MNHEY, CDR2 SVGAGI. This CDR3 spans 14 amino acids.

In this sample, this clone turned up once. The chain joins TRBV6-4 to TRBJ2-2; the match to TRBD2 covers 8 bases. Per germline, CDR1 MRHNA and CDR2 SNTAGT. With V trimmed by 8 bases and J by 6 bases, 8 bases remained unmatched. This CDR3 region has 14 residues. The CDR3 nucleotides read TGTGCCAGCGGCTTAGCGGGGTCATCCGGGGAGCTGTTTTTT. Its translation: CASGLAGSSGELFF.

The chain couples TRBV19 to TRBJ1-5; D is ambiguous. Germline values: CDR1 LNHDA, CDR2 SQIVND (reference sequence). CDR3 size: 12 residues. V was clipped by 5 bases and J by 6 bases, with 8 bases between them. The CDR3 region has the DNA TGTGCCAGTAGTTTAGTGGGTCAGCCCCAGCATTTT. Protein sequence: CASSLVGQPQHF.

The chain couples TRBV29-1 to TRBJ2-7, with TRBD2 identical over 10 bases. The germline V gene encodes CDR1 SQVTM and CDR2 ANQGSEA. This CDR3 has 14 residues. Trimming removed 4 bases from V and 4 bases from J; junction bases left unmatched: 7. This CDR3 is CSVVPSGGPYEQYF. The CDR3 nucleotides read TGCAGCGTTGTCCCTAGCGGGGGACCTTACGAGCAGTACTTC.

The chain recombines TRBV28 with TRBJ1-2; D is uncertain. V shed 4 bases and J shed 1 base, with 13 bases lying between them. CDR1 is MDHEN, CDR2 SYDVKM, per germline. The CDR3 extends over 15 amino acids. CDR3 DNA: TGTGCCAGCAGTTCTCCCCCAGAGGATAACTATGGCTACACCTTC. Translation gives CASSSPPEDNYGYTF.

The V gene is TRBV5-6, the J gene TRBJ2-3; 15 bases agree with TRBD2. CDR1 and CDR2 (germline): SGHDT, YYEEEE. The V segment lost 4 bases and the J segment 6 bases; nucleotides outside the gene matches: 6. This CDR3 is 16 amino acids long. CDR3 nucleotide sequence: TGTGCCAGCAGCATGCTCGGGACTAGCGGGGGGGATACGCAGTATTTT. It is translated as CASSMLGTSGGDTQYF.

The V and J genes are TRBV2 and TRBJ1-2; tentative D call: TRBD1 (5 bases). Germline V CDR1 and CDR2: SNHLY, FYNNEI. The CDR3 spans 13 residues. The V and J ends lost 3 bases and 8 bases respectively, with 13 bases between them. CDR3 residues: CASSDRGRRGYTF. The DNA of the CDR3 is TGTGCCAGCAGTGACCGGGGGAGGCGAGGCTACACCTTC.

This clone was picked up one time. The chain is built from TRBV28 and TRBJ2-1, with 11 bases fitting TRBD2. The CDR3 runs 18 residues. Germline-derived CDR1 and CDR2 are MDHEN and SYDVKM. The V gene end was trimmed by 4 bases and the J gene end by 4 bases; junction bases not matched to a gene: 12. CDR3 region: CASSSGSLAGASYNEQFF. DNA for the CDR3: TGTGCCAGCAGTTCTGGATCACTAGCGGGAGCTTCGTACAATGAGCAGTTCTTC. Based on the CDR3 plus reference TRBV28 and TRBJ2-1, the full variable domain is DVKVTQSSRYLVKRTGEKVFLECVQDMDHENMFWYRQDPGLGLRLIYFSYDVKMKEKGDIPEGYSVSREKKERFSLILESASTNQTSMYLCASSSGSLAGASYNEQFFGPGTRLTVL.